This T cell receptor beta chain was documented in a study of PD-L1 blockade in urothelial cancer. Across the whole study: Men with urothelial cancer arising in the bladder made up most of the roughly 29 patients.

V lost 1 base and J lost 3, with 6 bases in between. The CDR3 contains 13 residues. Germline CDR1 SGHTA, CDR2 FQGTGA. Repertoires were generated with immunoSEQ multiplex PCR, while TCRdb's copy carries only in-frame clones and drops some. The sample has under 100,000 clones; around 76% are singletons. This chain joins TRBV7-3 and TRBJ1-1, with unresolved D. This specimen was PBMCs, taken around atezolizumab (anti-PD-L1) treatment. The receptor was derived from a man between 65 and 85 years old with urothelial cancer. The CDR3 spells CASSLMRDTEAFF. In DNA form, the CDR3 reads TGTGCCAGCAGCTTAATGCGAGACACTGAAGCTTTCTTT.